This passage covers 28 T cell receptor beta chains from one sample sequenced in a study of T cell repertoires in cytomegalovirus infection. No antigen has been identified for these receptors. TCRdb reanalysed the reads using MiXCR and keeps one entry per CDR3 protein. The sample gives about 160,000 distinct CDR3 sequences, roughly a fifth of which show up once; roughly 27% is in the top ten. Here the sequenced sample was CD8+ T cells from cultured PBMCs, taken from culture after CMV antigen stimulation. The receptors derive from a human donor in good health (CMV status not recorded). Some clones in this sample may be carry-over from other donors' samples.

This clonotype occurred a few times. The gene calls are TRBV10-3 and TRBJ2-7, with D perhaps TRBD1 or TRBD2 (5 bases each). This CDR3 has 18 residues. Trimming pared 0 bases from V and 1 base from J, leaving 19 bases between. Germline values: CDR1 ENHRY, CDR2 SYGVKD. CDR3 in DNA: TGTGCCATCAGTGAGTCAGGGGACGCACTTCATCTTTCCTACGAGCAGTACTTC. It translates to CAISESGDALHLSYEQYF.

A few counts support this clonotype. This sequence joins TRBV27 and TRBJ2-5; D might be TRBD1 (8 bases). Trimming pared 5 bases from V and 1 base from J, leaving 26 bases between. Germline CDR1 reads MNHEY; CDR2 reads SMNVEV (reference sequence). The CDR3 is 19 residues long. The CDR3 region has the DNA TGTGCCAGCAGTGACCCCTTGACAGGGGACTACAAACTCCAAGAGACCCAGTACTTC. Translated: CASSDPLTGDYKLQETQYF.

V and J are TRBV6-8 and TRBJ1-2; TRBD1 matches at 7 bases. CDR1 MNHGY and CDR2 SAAAGT come from the germline V gene. V lost 6 bases, J lost 6 bases, and 16 bases stayed unmatched. The CDR3 has 16 residues. The CDR3 region is CASSPEDRAGLNGYTF. Written as DNA, the CDR3 is TGTGCCAGCAGCCCCGAAGACAGGGCAGGGCTTAATGGCTACACCTTC.

This clonotype came up a few times. This chain uses TRBV2 with TRBJ2-1; the D gene is possibly TRBD2 (5 bases). The V and J ends lost 6 bases and 7 bases respectively, with 16 bases between them. Germline V CDR1 and CDR2: SNHLY, FYNNEI. The CDR3 is made up of 14 amino acids. The CDR3: CASRTMDWENEQFF. Written as DNA, the CDR3 is TGTGCCAGCAGAACGATGGACTGGGAAAATGAGCAGTTCTTC.

The sample holds a few counts of this clonotype. The CDR3 is CASGPRTESYEQYF. The CDR3 DNA reads TGTGCTAGTGGTCCCCGGACAGAGTCCTACGAGCAGTACTTC. The chain carries TRBV12-5 and TRBJ2-7; D is possibly TRBD1 (6 bases). The V end lost 5 bases, the J end lost 1 base, and 12 bases lay between the germline ends. The CDR3 spans 14 residues. Looked up from germline, CDR1 is LGHNT and CDR2 is FRNRAP.

This rearrangement joins TRBV6-2 or TRBV6-3 to TRBJ2-3, with D unclear. Germline assignment: CDR1 MNHEY and CDR2 SVGEGT. The length of the CDR3 is 12 residues. Trimming removed 2 bases from V and 3 bases from J, with 3 bases in between. The CDR3 DNA is TGTGCCAGCAGTTACGATACAGATACGCAGTATTTT. It encodes CASSYDTDTQYF.

This clonotype was seen once. V is TRBV7-2 and J is TRBJ1-5, with D possibly TRBD1 on 6 matching bases. The CDR3 length is 14 residues. Germline CDR1 reads SGHTA; CDR2 reads FQGNSA. V lost 3 bases and J 2 bases, leaving 8 bases between the germline ends. CDR3: CASSLDSRNQPQHF. For the CDR3, the DNA is TGTGCCAGCAGCTTGGACAGCCGCAATCAGCCCCAGCATTTT.

This clonotype was observed a handful of times. V usage is TRBV6-1 and J usage is TRBJ2-7; D is ambiguous. Germline V gene sequence: CDR1 MNHNS, CDR2 SASEGT. The CDR3 is made up of 16 amino acids. V was shortened by 5 bases and J by 0 bases, with 17 bases between the two germline ends. CDR3 DNA: TGTGCCAGCAGTCCGGACCGTCGGCTTATCTCCTACGAGCAGTACTTC. Translation gives CASSPDRRLISYEQYF.

This clonotype was detected only a few times. The chain joins TRBV29-1 to TRBJ2-7; 9 bases align to TRBD1. The trim removed 4 bases at V and 5 bases at J, leaving 6 bases unmatched. CDR1 and CDR2 from the germline V gene are SQVTM and ANQGSEA. The CDR3 covers 13 residues. The CDR3 loop reads CSVGGQGVHEQYF. DNA for the CDR3: TGCAGCGTTGGGGGACAGGGTGTCCACGAGCAGTACTTC.

A few counts support this clonotype. The chain uses TRBV7-2 and TRBJ1-6, with a possible D match to TRBD1 (6 bases). The CDR3 has 19 residues. The V gene's germline CDR1 is SGHTA and CDR2 FQGNSA. V dropped 1 base and J dropped 4 bases, with 20 bases sitting between them. The CDR3 region is CASSLVGGPGPYYNSPLHF. The CDR3 DNA reads as TGTGCCAGCAGCTTAGTTGGGGGCCCCGGTCCATATTATAATTCACCCCTCCACTTT.

This clonotype has only a few counts. The chain recombines TRBV7-9 with TRBJ2-5, with 8 nucleotides matching TRBD1. The CDR3 loop spans 15 amino acids. V shed 5 bases, J shed 5 bases, and the junction held 10 bases outside the gene matches. Germline values: CDR1 SEHNR, CDR2 FQNEAQ (reference sequence). The CDR3 nucleotides are TGTGCCAGCAGCGCCAGGACAGGGTCGATGGAGACCCAGTACTTC. Its translation: CASSARTGSMETQYF.

This clonotype was seen more than once but under ten times. This sequence joins TRBV7-6 and TRBJ2-2; 7 nucleotides line up with TRBD1. The CDR3 length is 15 residues. V lost 4 bases and J lost 0; bases outside the gene matches: 2. Germline V gene lookup returns CDR1 SGHVS and CDR2 FNYEAQ. CDR3 coding DNA: TGTGCCAGCAGCTCGGGACAGTCGAACACCGGGGAGCTGTTTTTT. Translated: CASSSGQSNTGELFF.

In this sample, this clonotype turned up many times. The chain recombines TRBV6-5 with TRBJ2-3; 12 bases are a match to TRBD2. The CDR3 consists of 17 residues. The J segment lost 6 bases and the V segment lost 0 bases, leaving 7 bases of the junction unmatched. CDR1 is MNHEY, CDR2 SVGAGI, per germline. CDR3 in DNA: TGTGCCAGCAGTTACTCGCTAGCGGGGGGGCTCCAGGATACGCAGTATTTT. Translated, it gives CASSYSLAGGLQDTQYF.

This clonotype came up a few times. The genes are TRBV7-9 and TRBJ2-5; 7 bases match TRBD1. This CDR3 has 13 amino acids. Germline-derived CDR1 and CDR2 are SEHNR and FQNEAQ (reference sequence). The V and J ends lost 6 bases and 2 bases, in that order; junction bases with no gene match: 3. The CDR3 DNA follows: TGTGCCAGCAGTAGACAGGGACAAGAGACCCAGTACTTC. Amino acids: CASSRQGQETQYF.

This clonotype was counted only a few times. This chain uses TRBV7-2 with TRBJ1-1, with a tentative D call TRBD1 (5 bases). Germline CDR1 SGHTA, CDR2 FQGNSA. This CDR3 region has 14 residues. V was cut by 6 bases and J by 6 bases, with 17 bases left in between. Here the CDR3 reads CASRPEEGMAEAFF. CDR3 sequence (DNA): TGTGCCAGCAGACCCGAGGAGGGGATGGCTGAAGCTTTCTTT.

This chain links TRBV7-6 with TRBJ1-1, with D perhaps TRBD1 (6 bases). The ends were cut back, 0 bases at V and 1 base at J, with 12 bases in the middle. Germline V gives CDR1 SGHVS, CDR2 FNYEAQ. This CDR3 has 16 residues. The CDR3 DNA is TGTGCCAGCAGCTTAGCGGGGTCAGGGGCGAACACTGAAGCTTTCTTT. Encoded protein: CASSLAGSGANTEAFF.

This clonotype has only a few counts. Since no conserved phenylalanine or tryptophan closes the CDR3, a read error is the likely cause. The chain combines TRBV7-8 with TRBJ2-5, with 7 bases fitting TRBD2. The CDR3 is 16 residues long. Trimming cost V 1 base and J 0 bases; bases outside gene matches: 5. CDR1 is SGHVS and CDR2 is FQNEAQ in the germline V gene. The CDR3 region has the DNA TGTGCCAGCAGCTTAGAACCAGCGGGGTACCAAGAGACCCAGTACTAC. Amino acid sequence: CASSLEPAGYQETQYY.

The chain combines TRBV7-8 with TRBJ2-3; 7 bases agree with TRBD2. V trimming: 5 bases; J trimming: 5 bases; junction bases outside the gene matches: 16. CDR1 SGHVS and CDR2 FQNEAQ come from the germline V gene. This CDR3 region has 17 residues. The CDR3 loop is CASSPGVGRGSIDTQYF. Written as DNA, the CDR3 is TGTGCCAGCAGCCCTGGGGTGGGGCGGGGGTCCATAGATACGCAGTATTTT.

V and J are TRBV28 and TRBJ1-1, with D possibly being TRBD1 (5 bases). CDR3 size: 13 residues. Per the germline V gene, CDR1 is MDHEN and CDR2 is SYDVKM. V lost 5 bases, J lost 7 bases, and 14 bases lay in between. CDR3 region: CASSLGQGFEAFF. CDR3 in DNA: TGTGCCAGCAGTCTGGGGCAGGGATTTGAAGCTTTCTTT.

V is TRBV6-5 and J is TRBJ1-1; 7 positions agree with TRBD1. Germline loops: CDR1 MNHEY, CDR2 SVGAGI. V lost 0 bases to trimming and J lost 3 bases; unmatched junction nucleotides: 4. The CDR3 covers 15 residues. In DNA form, the CDR3 reads TGTGCCAGCAGTTACTCCCTAGACAGGGACACTGAAGCTTTCTTT. Translation: CASSYSLDRDTEAFF.

This chain joins TRBV12-3 or TRBV12-4 and TRBJ2-5, with D uncertain. V shed 5 bases and J shed 10 bases, with 17 bases lying between them. The CDR3 contains 13 residues. The CDR3 reads CASSARKEVDQYF. The CDR3 DNA reads TGTGCCAGCAGTGCTCGGAAGGAAGTCGACCAGTACTTC.

The rearrangement joins TRBV7-6 to TRBJ2-7, with unresolved D. Trimming left V 4 bases short and J 4 bases short, with 11 bases between. The CDR3 totals 13 residues. Germline CDR1 SGHVS, CDR2 FNYEAQ. The DNA of the CDR3 is TGTGCCAGCAGCTCGCAGATACGGTACGAGCAGTACTTC. This codes for CASSSQIRYEQYF.

Only a few counts were recorded for this clonotype. The chain recombines TRBV6-2 or TRBV6-3 with TRBJ1-5; TRBD1 matches 8 bases. The CDR3 has 16 amino acids. Per germline, CDR1 MNHEY and CDR2 SVGEGT. Trimming cost V 6 bases and J 4 bases; bases outside gene matches: 11. The CDR3 nucleotides are TGTGCCAGCAGCCCATCCCGGACAGGGAAAAATCAGCCCCAGCATTTT. Residues: CASSPSRTGKNQPQHF.

This clonotype has only a few counts. The V gene is TRBV12-3 or TRBV12-4, the J gene TRBJ1-5; 9 nucleotides agree with TRBD1. The CDR3 is 14 amino acids. V was pared by 6 bases and J by 7 bases, with 7 bases of the junction left unmatched. CDR3 amino acids: CASRAGTGYQPQHF. The DNA of the CDR3 is TGTGCCAGCAGGGCCGGGACAGGGTACCAGCCCCAGCATTTT.

Ten or more counts support this clonotype. The chain carries TRBV7-6 and TRBJ1-6; weak D call: TRBD1 (6 bases). The germline CDR1 and CDR2 sequences are SGHVS and FNYEAQ. Trimming cost V 5 bases and J 7 bases, with 15 bases left between them. The CDR3 totals 15 residues. DNA of the CDR3: TGTGCCAGCAGCAAACAGGGAGGTGGGAATTCACCCCTCCACTTT. Protein product: CASSKQGGGNSPLHF.

This chain connects TRBV7-6 to TRBJ1-1; a weak D match, TRBD1 (6 bases). There are 14 residues in the CDR3. Trimming removed 6 bases at V and 4 bases at J, with 15 bases between. From germline, CDR1 is SGHVS and CDR2 FNYEAQ. The DNA of the CDR3 is TGTGCCAGCAGGGGCACGGGGGGCGGCACTGAAGCTTTCTTT. Translating it yields CASRGTGGGTEAFF. The variable domain in full, completed from reference TRBV7-6 and TRBJ1-1, reads GAGVSQSPRYKVTKRGQDVALRCDPISGHVSLYWYRQALGQGPEFLTYFNYEAQQDKSGLPNDRFSAERPEGSISTLTIQRTEQRDSAMYRCASRGTGGGTEAFFGQGTRLTVV.

There are a few counts of this clonotype. The chain employs TRBV11-2 and TRBJ2-2; D is perhaps TRBD2 (7 bases). This CDR3 has 17 residues. V gave up 2 bases and J gave up 5 bases, with 18 bases separating them. Germline CDR1 reads SGHAT; CDR2 reads FQNNGV. CDR3 nucleotide sequence: TGTGCCAGCAGCTTAAAGATCCGGGGGGCGCGGACCGGGGAGCTGTTTTTT. This codes for CASSLKIRGARTGELFF.

V usage is TRBV18 and J usage is TRBJ2-1; D not resolved. Per germline, CDR1 KGHSH and CDR2 LQKENI. The V end lost 1 base, the J end lost 5 bases, and 21 bases lay between the germline ends. There are 18 residues in the CDR3. The CDR3 DNA sequence: TGTGCCAGCTCACCACAAGGGCAGAGTAGCAATTACGACAATGAGCAGTTCTTC. As protein: CASSPQGQSSNYDNEQFF.